A selection of T cell receptor beta chains follows, all from one sample in a study of blood T cell repertoires in COVID-19. Assay: immunoSEQ multiplex PCR; the TCRdb copy retains only in-frame clones and omits some. The sample lists a few hundred thousand clones, approximately 83% occurring once. The sequencing input was PBMCs or T cells enriched from blood (not recorded which). These receptors were obtained from a man aged 45-60 years who had recovered from COVID-19. CDR3s leave out the opening cysteine and the closing phenylalanine or tryptophan. A D gene is named only where the DNA matches it firmly.

v_call	d_call	cdr3_length	cdr3_aa
TRBV12-3/TRBV12-4	.	11	ASSLGQNNEAF
TRBV18	.	13	ASSPTGGIGETQY
TRBV10-3	.	11	AISESRIYEQY
TRBV9	.	11	ASSVNSGNTIY
TRBV10-3	TRBD1	12	AISPSTGNGEQY
TRBV7-9	TRBD1	12	ASSQTGGNTEAF
TRBV19	.	13	ASSISGGTTGELF
TRBV29-1	.	11	SVEDQRRYEAF
TRBV18	.	12	ASSPSVANEKLF
TRBV10-1	.	12	ASSESDYTGELF
TRBV6-1	.	13	ASSEAAGMTYEQY
TRBV10-1	.	11	ASSDGTTDTQY
TRBV5-1	.	14	ASSLRQVDSGNTIY
TRBV7-2	.	11	ASSSEVPHTQY
TRBV10-3	.	11	AIRAASNQPQH
TRBV28	TRBD2	13	ASSARTSGTGELF
TRBV27	TRBD2	14	ASSLGLAGNYNEQF
TRBV11-2	.	11	ASSPMGDYGYT
TRBV5-1	TRBD1	15	ASSYGDSRRGTDTQY
TRBV5-1	TRBD1	13	ASSPGQGFYNEQF
TRBV11-3	TRBD2	13	ASSFDLAGLKTQY
TRBV9	.	12	ASSVVGEGYGYT
TRBV14	TRBD2	17	ASSQGRGVTERGYNEQF
TRBV29-1	.	10	SVSQGPDIQY
TRBV4-2	TRBD1	14	ASSQDGQGVGTEAF
TRBV30	TRBD1	10	AADRVPYGYT